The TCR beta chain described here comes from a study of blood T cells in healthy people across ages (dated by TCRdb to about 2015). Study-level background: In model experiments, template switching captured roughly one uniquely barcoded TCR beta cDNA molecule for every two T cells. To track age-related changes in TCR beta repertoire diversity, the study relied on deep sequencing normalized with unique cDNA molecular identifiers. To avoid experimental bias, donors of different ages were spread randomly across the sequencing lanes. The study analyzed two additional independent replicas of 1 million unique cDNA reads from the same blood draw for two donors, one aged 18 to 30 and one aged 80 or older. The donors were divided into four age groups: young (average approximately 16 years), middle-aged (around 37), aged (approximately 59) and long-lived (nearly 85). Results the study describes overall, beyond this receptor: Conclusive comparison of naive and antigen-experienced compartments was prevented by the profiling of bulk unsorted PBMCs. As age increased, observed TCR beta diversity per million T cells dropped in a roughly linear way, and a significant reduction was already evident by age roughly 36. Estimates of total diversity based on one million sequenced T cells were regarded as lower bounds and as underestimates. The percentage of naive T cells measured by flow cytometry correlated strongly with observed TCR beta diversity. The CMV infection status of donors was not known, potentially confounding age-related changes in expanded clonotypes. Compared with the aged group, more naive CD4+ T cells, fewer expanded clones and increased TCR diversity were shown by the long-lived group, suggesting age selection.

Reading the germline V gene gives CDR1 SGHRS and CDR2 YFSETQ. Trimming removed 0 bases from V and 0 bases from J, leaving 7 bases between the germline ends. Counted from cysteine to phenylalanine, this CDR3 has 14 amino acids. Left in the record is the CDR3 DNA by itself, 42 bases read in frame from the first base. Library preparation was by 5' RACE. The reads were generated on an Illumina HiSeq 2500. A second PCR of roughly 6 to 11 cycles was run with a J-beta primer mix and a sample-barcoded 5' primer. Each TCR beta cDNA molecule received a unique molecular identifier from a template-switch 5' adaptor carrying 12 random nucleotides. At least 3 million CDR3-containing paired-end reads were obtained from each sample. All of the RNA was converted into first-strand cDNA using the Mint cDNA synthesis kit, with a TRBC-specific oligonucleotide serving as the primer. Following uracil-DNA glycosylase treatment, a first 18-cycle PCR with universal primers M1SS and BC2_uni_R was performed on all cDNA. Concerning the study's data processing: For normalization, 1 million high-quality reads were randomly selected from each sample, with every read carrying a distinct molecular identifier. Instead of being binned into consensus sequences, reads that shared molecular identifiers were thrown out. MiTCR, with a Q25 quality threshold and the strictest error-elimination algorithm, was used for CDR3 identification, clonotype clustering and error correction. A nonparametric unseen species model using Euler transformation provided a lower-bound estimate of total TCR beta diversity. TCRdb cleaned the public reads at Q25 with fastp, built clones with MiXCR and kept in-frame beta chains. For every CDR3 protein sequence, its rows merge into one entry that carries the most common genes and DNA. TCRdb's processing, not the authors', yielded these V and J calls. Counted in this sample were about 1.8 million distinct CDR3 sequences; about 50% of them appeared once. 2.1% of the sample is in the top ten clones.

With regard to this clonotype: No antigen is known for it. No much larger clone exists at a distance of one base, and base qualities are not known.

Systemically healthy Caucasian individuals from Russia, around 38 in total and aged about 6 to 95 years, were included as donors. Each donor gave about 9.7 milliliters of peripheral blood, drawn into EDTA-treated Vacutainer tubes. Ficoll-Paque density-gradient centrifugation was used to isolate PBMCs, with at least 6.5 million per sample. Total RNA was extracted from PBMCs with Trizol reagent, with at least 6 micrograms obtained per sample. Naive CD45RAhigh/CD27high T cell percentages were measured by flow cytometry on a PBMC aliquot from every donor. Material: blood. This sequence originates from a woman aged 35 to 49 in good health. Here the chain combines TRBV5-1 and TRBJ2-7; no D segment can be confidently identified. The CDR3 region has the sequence CASSLGHRSYEQYF. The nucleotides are TGCGCCAGCAGCTTGGGACACCGCTCCTACGAGCAGTACTTC.